The clone carrying this T cell receptor (beta chain) was detected once. This sample was taken from a study of blood T cell repertoires in COVID-19. Study as a whole: Acute and convalescent COVID-19 samples came from the United States, Italy and Spain. Nucleic acid was either cDNA or gDNA, and it came from T cells, B-cell-depleted T cells, or PBMCs.

Original processing notes: Amplification from reference gene primers served as the basis for estimated nucleated cell counts. Method: immunoSEQ multiplex PCR; TCRdb's copy keeps in-frame clones and lacks some. V and J calls and clone size are copied from that table; D and trimming were computed from the DNA. The sample has 200,000 or so clones, around 79% seen once. This TCR came from a man in his sixties with active or convalescent COVID-19. Sequenced input: peripheral blood.

The CDR3 DNA reads as TGCGCCAGCTCCCGGACTAGCGGGAACTACGAGCAGTACTTC. Translated: CASSRTSGNYEQYF. The chain links TRBV5-1 to TRBJ2-7; the match to TRBD2 covers 12 bases. The V gene's germline CDR1 is SGHRS and CDR2 YFSETQ. CDR3 length: 14 amino acids. The trim removed 7 bases at V and 3 bases at J, leaving 5 bases unmatched.